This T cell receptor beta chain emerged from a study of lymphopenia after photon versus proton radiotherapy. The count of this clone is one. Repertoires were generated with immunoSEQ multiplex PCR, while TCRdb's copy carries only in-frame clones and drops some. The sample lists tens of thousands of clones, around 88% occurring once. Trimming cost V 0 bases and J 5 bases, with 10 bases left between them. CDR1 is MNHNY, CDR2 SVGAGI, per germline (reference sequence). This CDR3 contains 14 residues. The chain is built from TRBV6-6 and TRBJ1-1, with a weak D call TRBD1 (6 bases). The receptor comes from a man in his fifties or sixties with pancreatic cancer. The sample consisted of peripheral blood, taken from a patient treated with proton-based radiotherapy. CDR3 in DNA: TGTGCCAGCAGTTACTCTCGGGGGCGTACTGAAGCTTTCTTT. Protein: CASSYSRGRTEAFF.